This entry concerns a single T cell receptor (beta chain). The data are from a study of Tregs in tolerant kidney transplant recipients. Assay used: immunoSEQ multiplex PCR; TCRdb lists only in-frame clones, some missing. The table shows 50,000 to 75,000 clones, with 98% occurring only once. The trim removed 5 bases at V and 5 bases at J, leaving 13 bases unmatched. Germline V gene sequence: CDR1 SEHNR, CDR2 FQNEAQ (reference sequence). The CDR3 extends over 16 amino acids. The sequencing used Tregs from blood, collected before the transplant. This clonotype was sampled from a human donor who received a combined kidney and bone marrow transplant. The chain combines TRBV7-9 with TRBJ1-2, with TRBD1 identical over 8 bases. The CDR3 DNA reads as TGTGCCAGCAGCGCTCTCTACGGACAGGGTTGGTATGGCTACACCTTC. Protein: CASSALYGQGWYGYTF.